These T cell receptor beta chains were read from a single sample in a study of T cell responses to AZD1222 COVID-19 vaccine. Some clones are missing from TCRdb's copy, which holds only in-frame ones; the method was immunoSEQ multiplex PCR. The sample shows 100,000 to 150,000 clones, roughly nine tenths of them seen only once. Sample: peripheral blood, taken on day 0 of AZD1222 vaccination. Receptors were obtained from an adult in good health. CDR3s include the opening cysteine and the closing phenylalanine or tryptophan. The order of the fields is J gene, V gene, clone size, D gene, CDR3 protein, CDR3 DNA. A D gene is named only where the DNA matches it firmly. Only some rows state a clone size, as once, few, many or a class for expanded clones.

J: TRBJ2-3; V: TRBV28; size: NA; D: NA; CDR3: CASSLRDLRTDTQYF; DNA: TGTGCCAGCAGTTTGAGAGACTTGCGCACAGATACGCAGTATTTT
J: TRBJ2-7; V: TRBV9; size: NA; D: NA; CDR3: CASSPQIQDRPYEQYF; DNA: TGTGCCAGCAGCCCTCAAATTCAGGACAGACCCTACGAGCAGTACTTC
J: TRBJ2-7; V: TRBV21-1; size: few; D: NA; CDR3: CASSNVRQGKAYEQYF; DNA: TGTGCCAGCAGCAACGTTAGACAGGGTAAAGCCTACGAGCAGTACTTC
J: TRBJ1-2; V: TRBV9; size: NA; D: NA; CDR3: CASSAESLYGYTF; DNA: TGTGCCAGCAGCGCCGAGTCCCTCTATGGCTACACCTTC
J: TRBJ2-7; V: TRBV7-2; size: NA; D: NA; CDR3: CASSLAPGVSEQYF; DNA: TGTGCCAGCAGCTTAGCGCCGGGGGTCAGCGAGCAGTACTTC
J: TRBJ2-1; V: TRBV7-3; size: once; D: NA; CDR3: CASSLFFGRDYNEQFF; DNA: TGTGCCAGCAGCTTGTTTTTTGGACGGGACTACAATGAGCAGTTCTTC
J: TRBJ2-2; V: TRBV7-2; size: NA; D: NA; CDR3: CASSPNRWRAGTGELFF; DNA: TGTGCCAGCAGCCCGAACAGATGGAGGGCGGGGACCGGGGAGCTGTTTTTT
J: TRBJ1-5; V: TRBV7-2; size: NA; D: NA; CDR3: CASSFSGAQQPQHF; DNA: TGTGCCAGCAGCTTTTCTGGGGCCCAGCAGCCCCAGCATTTT
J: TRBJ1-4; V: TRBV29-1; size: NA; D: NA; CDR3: CSVEAPDSGGEKLFF; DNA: TGCAGCGTTGAAGCTCCGGACAGTGGAGGTGAAAAACTGTTTTTT
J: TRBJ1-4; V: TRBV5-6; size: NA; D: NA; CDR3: CASSSLRGGEKLFF; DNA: TGTGCCAGCAGCTCACTACGGGGGGGTGAAAAACTGTTTTTT
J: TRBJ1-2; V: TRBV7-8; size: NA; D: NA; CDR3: CASSSSFPTNYGYTF; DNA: TGTGCCAGCAGCTCAAGCTTTCCCACTAACTATGGCTACACCTTC
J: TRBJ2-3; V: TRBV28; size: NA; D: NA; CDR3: CASREQTSTDTQYF; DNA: TGTGCCAGCAGGGAACAGACAAGCACAGATACGCAGTATTTT
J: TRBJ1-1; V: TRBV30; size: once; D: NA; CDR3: CAWGSGPAPWVVF; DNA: TGTGCCTGGGGTAGTGGTCCGGCCCCCTGGGTGGTCTTT
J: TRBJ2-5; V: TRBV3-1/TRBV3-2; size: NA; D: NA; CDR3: CASSQISGGETQYF; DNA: TGTGCCAGCAGCCAAATCTCCGGAGGGGAGACCCAGTACTTC
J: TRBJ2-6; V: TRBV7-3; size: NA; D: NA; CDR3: CASSPRTLSGANVLTF; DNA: TGTGCCAGCAGCCCAAGGACCCTCTCTGGGGCCAACGTCCTGACTTTC
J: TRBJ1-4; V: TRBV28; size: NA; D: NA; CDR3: CASCNGGANEKLFF; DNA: TGTGCCAGCTGTAATGGGGGAGCTAATGAAAAACTGTTTTTT
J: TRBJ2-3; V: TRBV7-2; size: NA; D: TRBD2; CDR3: CASSFQGSGADTQYF; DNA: TGTGCCAGCAGCTTTCAAGGGAGCGGGGCGGATACGCAGTATTTT
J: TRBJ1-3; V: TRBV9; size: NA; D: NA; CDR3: CASSGSWGGRNTIYF; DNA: TGTGCCAGCAGCGGCAGCTGGGGAGGGCGAAACACCATATATTTT
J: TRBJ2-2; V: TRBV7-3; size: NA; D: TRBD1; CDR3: CASSFGQGNTGELFF; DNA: TGTGCCAGCAGCTTTGGACAGGGGAACACCGGGGAGCTGTTTTTT
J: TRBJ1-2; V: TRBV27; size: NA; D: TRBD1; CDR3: CASSLTGWGGYTF; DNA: TGTGCCAGCAGTCTGACAGGGTGGGGTGGCTACACCTTC
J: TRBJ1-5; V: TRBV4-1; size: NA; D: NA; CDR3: CASSLQTVNQPQHF; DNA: TGCGCCAGCAGCCTGCAGACAGTCAATCAGCCCCAGCATTTT
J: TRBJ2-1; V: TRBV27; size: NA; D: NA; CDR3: CASTSPLDEQFF; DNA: TGTGCCAGCACCTCCCCCCTTGATGAGCAGTTCTTC
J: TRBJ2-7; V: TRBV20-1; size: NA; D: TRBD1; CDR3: CSASQDRAPYEQYF; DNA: TGCAGTGCTAGTCAGGACAGGGCCCCCTACGAGCAGTACTTC
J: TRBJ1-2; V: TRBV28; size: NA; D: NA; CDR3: CASSLGQGRYGYTF; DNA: TGTGCCAGCAGTTTGGGGCAGGGGAGGTATGGCTACACCTTC
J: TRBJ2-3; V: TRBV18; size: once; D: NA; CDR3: CASSPPGGPDTQYF; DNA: TGTGCCAGCTCACCACCGGGAGGACCAGATACGCAGTATTTT
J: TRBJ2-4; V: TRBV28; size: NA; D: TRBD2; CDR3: CASAPEGLAGDIQYF; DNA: TGTGCCAGCGCACCGGAAGGGCTAGCGGGGGACATTCAGTACTTC
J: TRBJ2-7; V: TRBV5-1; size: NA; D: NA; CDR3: CASSPSFHYEQYF; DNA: TGCGCCAGCAGCCCCAGTTTCCACTACGAGCAGTACTTC
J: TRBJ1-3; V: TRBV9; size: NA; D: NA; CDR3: CASSPRANSGNTIYF; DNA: TGTGCCAGCAGCCCCCGGGCTAACTCTGGGAACACCATATATTTT
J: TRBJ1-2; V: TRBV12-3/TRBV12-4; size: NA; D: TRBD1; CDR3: CASRETGMIGYTF; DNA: TGTGCCAGCAGAGAGACAGGGATGATAGGCTACACCTTC
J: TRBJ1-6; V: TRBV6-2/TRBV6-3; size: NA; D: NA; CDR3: CASSWGFRGSPLHF; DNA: TGTGCCAGCAGTTGGGGCTTCAGAGGATCACCCCTCCACTTT
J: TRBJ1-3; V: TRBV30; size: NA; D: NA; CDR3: CAWSVIHLRGNTIYF; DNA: TGTGCCTGGAGTGTAATACATCTCCGCGGAAACACCATATATTTT
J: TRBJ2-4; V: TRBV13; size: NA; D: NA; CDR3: CASSFSLTKNIQYF; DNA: TGTGCCAGCAGCTTCTCTCTTACCAAAAACATTCAGTACTTC
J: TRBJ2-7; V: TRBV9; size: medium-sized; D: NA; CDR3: CASSVSDDPYEQYF; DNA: TGTGCCAGCAGCGTGAGCGACGACCCCTACGAGCAGTACTTC
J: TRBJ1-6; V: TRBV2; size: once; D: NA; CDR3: CASTPRGRESYNSPLHF; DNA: TGTGCCAGCACTCCCCGGGGAAGGGAATCGTATAATTCACCCCTCCACTTT
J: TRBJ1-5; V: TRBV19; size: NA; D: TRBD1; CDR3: CASSTPGTGGNQPQHF; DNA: TGTGCCAGTAGTACTCCCGGGACAGGGGGGAATCAGCCCCAGCATTTT
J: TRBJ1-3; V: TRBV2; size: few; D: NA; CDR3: CASIKGIGNTIYF; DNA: TGTGCCAGCATTAAGGGGATCGGAAACACCATATATTTT
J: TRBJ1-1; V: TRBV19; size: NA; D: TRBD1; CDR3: CASSTTGGTEAFF; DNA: TGTGCCAGTAGCACCACAGGGGGTACTGAAGCTTTCTTT
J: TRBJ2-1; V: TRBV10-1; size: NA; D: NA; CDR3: CASSDEFSHEQFF; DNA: TGCGCCAGCAGTGATGAGTTTTCCCATGAGCAGTTCTTC
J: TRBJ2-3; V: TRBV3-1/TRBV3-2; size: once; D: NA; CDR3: CASSRAGTQYF; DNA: TGTGCCAGCAGCCGGGCGGGTACGCAGTATTTT
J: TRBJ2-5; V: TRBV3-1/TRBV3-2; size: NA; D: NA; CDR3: CASSQWKKTQYF; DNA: TGTGCCAGCAGCCAATGGAAAAAGACCCAGTACTTC
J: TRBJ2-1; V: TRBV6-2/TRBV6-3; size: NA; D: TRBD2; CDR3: CASSRAGGDNEQFF; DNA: TGTGCCAGCAGTCGAGCGGGGGGAGACAATGAGCAGTTCTTC
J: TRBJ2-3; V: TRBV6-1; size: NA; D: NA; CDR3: CASSEAGGGDTQYF; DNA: TGTGCCAGCAGTGAAGCTGGGGGTGGGGATACGCAGTATTTT
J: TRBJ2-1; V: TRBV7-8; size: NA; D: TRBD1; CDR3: CASSLAQGAGNEQFF; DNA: TGTGCCAGCAGCCTCGCACAGGGGGCTGGGAATGAGCAGTTCTTC
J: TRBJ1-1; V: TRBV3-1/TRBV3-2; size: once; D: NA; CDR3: CASTTGSGSNTEAFF; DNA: TGTGCCAGCACAACAGGTTCGGGATCGAACACTGAAGCTTTCTTT
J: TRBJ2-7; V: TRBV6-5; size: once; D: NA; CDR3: CASSYDSTLTYEQYF; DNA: TGTGCCAGCAGTTACGACAGCACCTTGACCTACGAGCAGTACTTC
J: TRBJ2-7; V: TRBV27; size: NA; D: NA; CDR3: CASSLAGASYEQYF; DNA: TGTGCCAGCAGTTTAGCGGGGGCAAGCTACGAGCAGTACTTC
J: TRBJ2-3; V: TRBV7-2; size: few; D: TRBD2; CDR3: CASNRLASGDTQYF; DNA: TGTGCCAGCAACCGGCTGGCTAGCGGGGATACGCAGTATTTT
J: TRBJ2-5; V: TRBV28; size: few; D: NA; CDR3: CASSTYSGRETQYF; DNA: TGTGCCAGCAGCACATATTCAGGGAGGGAGACCCAGTACTTC
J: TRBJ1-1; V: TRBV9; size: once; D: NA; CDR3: CASSVAPGDPGAVNTEAFF; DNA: TGTGCCAGCAGCGTAGCTCCCGGCGACCCGGGGGCGGTGAACACTGAAGCTTTCTTT
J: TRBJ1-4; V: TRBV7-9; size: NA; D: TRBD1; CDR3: CASSSGQVGEKLFF; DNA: TGTGCCAGCAGCTCGGGACAGGTGGGGGAAAAACTGTTTTTT
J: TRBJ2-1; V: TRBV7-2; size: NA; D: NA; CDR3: CATRTISYNEQFF; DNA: TGTGCCACCCGGACGATTTCGTACAATGAGCAGTTCTTC
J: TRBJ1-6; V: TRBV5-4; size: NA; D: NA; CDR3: CASSFFPGGADSPLHF; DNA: TGTGCCAGCAGCTTCTTCCCCGGGGGAGCGGATTCACCCCTCCACTTT
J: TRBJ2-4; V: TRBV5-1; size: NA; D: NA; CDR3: CASSPYMGGAKNIQYF; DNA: TGCGCCAGCAGCCCCTACATGGGGGGCGCCAAAAACATTCAGTACTTC
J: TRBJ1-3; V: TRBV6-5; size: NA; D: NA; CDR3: CASRGGMSSGNTIYF; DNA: TGTGCCAGCAGGGGAGGGATGAGCTCTGGAAACACCATATATTTT
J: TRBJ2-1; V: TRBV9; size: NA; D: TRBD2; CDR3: CASSVVSPSGGVSYNEQFF; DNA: TGTGCCAGCAGCGTAGTTTCCCCGAGCGGGGGGGTTTCCTACAATGAGCAGTTCTTC
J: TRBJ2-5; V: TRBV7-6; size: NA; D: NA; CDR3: CASSLNPGLGETQYF; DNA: TGTGCCAGCAGCCTAAATCCCGGGTTGGGAGAGACCCAGTACTTC
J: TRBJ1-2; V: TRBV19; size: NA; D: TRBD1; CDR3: CASSKGQPGGYTF; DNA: TGTGCCAGTAGTAAGGGACAGCCCGGGGGCTACACCTTC
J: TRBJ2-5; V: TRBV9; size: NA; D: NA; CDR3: CASSVVLGGAETQYF; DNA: TGTGCCAGCAGCGTAGTATTGGGGGGAGCGGAGACCCAGTACTTC
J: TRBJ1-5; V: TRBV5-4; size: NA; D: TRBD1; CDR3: CASSLGQGASNQPQHF; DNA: TGTGCCAGCAGCTTGGGGCAGGGGGCTAGCAATCAGCCCCAGCATTTT